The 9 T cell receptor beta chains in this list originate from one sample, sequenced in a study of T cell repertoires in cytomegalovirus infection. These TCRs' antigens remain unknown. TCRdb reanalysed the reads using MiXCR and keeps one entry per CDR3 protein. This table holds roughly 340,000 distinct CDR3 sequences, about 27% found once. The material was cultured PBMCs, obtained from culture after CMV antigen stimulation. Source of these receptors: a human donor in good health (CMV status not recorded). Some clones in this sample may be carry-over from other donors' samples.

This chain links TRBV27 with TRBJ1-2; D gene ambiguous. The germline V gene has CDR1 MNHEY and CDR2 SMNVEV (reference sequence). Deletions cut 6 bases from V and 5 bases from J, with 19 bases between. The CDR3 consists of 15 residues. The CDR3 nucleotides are TGTGCCAGCAGCGGTGCCGGGGAGGGATGGTATGGCTACACCTTC. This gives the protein CASSGAGEGWYGYTF.

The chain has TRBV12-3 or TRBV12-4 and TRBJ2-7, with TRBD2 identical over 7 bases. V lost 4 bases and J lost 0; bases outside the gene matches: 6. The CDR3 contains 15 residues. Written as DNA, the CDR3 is TGTGCCAGCAGTTCAAGCGGGACCCGCTCCTACGAGCAGTACTTC. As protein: CASSSSGTRSYEQYF.

This CDR3 reads CASSSGGQGISPLHF. CDR3 bases: TGCGCCAGCAGTTCCGGGGGACAGGGGATATCACCCCTCCACTTT. The chain links TRBV5-1 to TRBJ1-6; 10 nucleotides match TRBD1. The CDR3 sequence is 15 residues long. Germline CDR1 SGHRS, CDR2 YFSETQ. J was trimmed by 10 bases and V by 5 bases; bases with no gene match: 9.

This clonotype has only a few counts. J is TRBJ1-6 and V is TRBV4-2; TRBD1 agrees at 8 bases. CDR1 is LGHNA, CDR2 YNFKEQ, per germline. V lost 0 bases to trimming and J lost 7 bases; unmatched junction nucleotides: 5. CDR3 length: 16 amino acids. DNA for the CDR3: TGTGCCAGCAGCCAAGATTTAGGACAGGGAAATTCACCCCTCCACTTT. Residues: CASSQDLGQGNSPLHF.

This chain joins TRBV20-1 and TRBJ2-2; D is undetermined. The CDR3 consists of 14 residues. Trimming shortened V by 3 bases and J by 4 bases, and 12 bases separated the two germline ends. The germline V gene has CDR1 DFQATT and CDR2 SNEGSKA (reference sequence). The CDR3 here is CSASDPRATGELFF. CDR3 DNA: TGCAGTGCTAGTGACCCAAGGGCCACCGGGGAGCTGTTTTTT.

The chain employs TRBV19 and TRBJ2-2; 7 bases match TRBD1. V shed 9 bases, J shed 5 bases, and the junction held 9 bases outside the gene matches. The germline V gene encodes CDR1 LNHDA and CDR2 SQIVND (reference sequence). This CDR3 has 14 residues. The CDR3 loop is CASAGTAMTGELFF. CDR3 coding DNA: TGTGCCAGCGCCGGGACAGCGATGACCGGGGAGCTGTTTTTT.

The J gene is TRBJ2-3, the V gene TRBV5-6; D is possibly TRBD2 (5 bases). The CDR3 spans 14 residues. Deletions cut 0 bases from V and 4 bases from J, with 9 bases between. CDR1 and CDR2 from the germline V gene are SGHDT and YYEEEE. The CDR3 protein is CASSLVLAADTQYF. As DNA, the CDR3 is TGTGCCAGCAGCTTGGTGCTAGCCGCAGATACGCAGTATTTT.

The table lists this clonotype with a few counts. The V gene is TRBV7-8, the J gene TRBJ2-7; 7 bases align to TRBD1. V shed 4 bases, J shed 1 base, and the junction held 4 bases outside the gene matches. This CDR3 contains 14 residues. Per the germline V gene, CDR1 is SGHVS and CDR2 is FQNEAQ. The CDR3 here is CASSSVTGSYEQYF. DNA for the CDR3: TGTGCCAGCAGCTCGGTGACAGGGTCCTACGAGCAGTACTTC.

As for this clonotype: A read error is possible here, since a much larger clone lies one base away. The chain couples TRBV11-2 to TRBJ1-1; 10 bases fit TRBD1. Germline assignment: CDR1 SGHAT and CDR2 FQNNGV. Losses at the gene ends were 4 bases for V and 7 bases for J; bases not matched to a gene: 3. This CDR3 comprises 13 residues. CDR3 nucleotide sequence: TGTGCCAGCAGCTGGGGACAGGGGATTGAAGCTTTCTTT. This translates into CASSWGQGIEAFF.